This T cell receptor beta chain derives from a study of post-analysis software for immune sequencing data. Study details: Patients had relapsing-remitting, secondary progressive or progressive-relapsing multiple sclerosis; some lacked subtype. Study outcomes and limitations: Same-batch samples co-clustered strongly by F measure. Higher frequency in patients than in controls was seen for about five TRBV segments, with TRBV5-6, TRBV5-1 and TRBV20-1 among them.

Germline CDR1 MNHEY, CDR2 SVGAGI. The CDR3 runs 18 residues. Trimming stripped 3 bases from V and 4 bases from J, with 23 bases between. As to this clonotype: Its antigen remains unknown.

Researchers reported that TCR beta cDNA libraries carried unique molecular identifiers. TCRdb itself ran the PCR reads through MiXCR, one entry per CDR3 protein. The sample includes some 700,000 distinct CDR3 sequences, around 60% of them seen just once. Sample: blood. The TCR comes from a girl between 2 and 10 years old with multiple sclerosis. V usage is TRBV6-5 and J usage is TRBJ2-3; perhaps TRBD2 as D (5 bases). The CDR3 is CASSYQNPGSHEADTQYF. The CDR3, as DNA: TGTGCCAGCAGTTATCAAAATCCGGGGAGCCATGAAGCAGATACGCAGTATTTT.